The 10 T cell receptor beta chains below all came from one sample that was sequenced in a study of T cell changes during pregnancy in multiple sclerosis. Method: immunoSEQ multiplex PCR; TCRdb's copy keeps in-frame clones and lacks some. The table includes approximately 34,000 clones, 90% detected once. Sequencing used CD8+ T cells from peripheral blood mononuclear cells, obtained in the first trimester of pregnancy. The receptors were gathered from a female donor with multiple sclerosis, enrolled in a pregnancy study.

The table lists this clone with a few counts. The chain carries TRBV10-3 and TRBJ1-1; D not certain. Germline CDR1 and CDR2: ENHRY and SYGVKD. The CDR3 spans 11 residues. Trimming left V 6 bases short and J 11 bases short, with 13 bases between. CDR3 sequence reads: CAISGGERAFF. The CDR3 DNA is TGTGCCATCAGCGGAGGCGAGAGGGCTTTCTTT.

The chain has TRBV9 and TRBJ2-7, with unresolved D. The CDR3 length is 15 residues. Germline V gene lookup returns CDR1 SGDLS and CDR2 YYNGEE. The V end lost 0 bases, the J end lost 0 bases, and 10 bases lay between the germline ends. In DNA form, the CDR3 reads TGTGCCAGCAGCGTAGAAGGCAGGTTCTCCTACGAGCAGTACTTC. Translating gives CASSVEGRFSYEQYF.

This clone appeared a single time. The V gene is TRBV4-1, the J gene TRBJ2-7, with no clear D. Germline values: CDR1 MGHRA, CDR2 YSYEKL. Trimming took off 1 base at V and 2 bases at J, with 9 bases between the two ends. The CDR3 has 14 residues. The CDR3 coding sequence is TGCGCCAGCAGCCAAGGAAGCGTTCCCTACGAGCAGTACTTC. It is translated as CASSQGSVPYEQYF.

The V gene is TRBV7-9, the J gene TRBJ2-6, with D unresolved. There are 14 residues in the CDR3. Germline V gene sequence: CDR1 SEHNR, CDR2 FQNEAQ (reference sequence). The germline V and J ends were trimmed by 1 base and 3 bases, with 4 bases remaining between them. The CDR3 DNA sequence: TGTGCCAGCAGCTTAGGCGTTGGGGCCAACGTCCTGACTTTC. It is translated as CASSLGVGANVLTF.

V gene TRBV9 combines with J gene TRBJ2-3; the match to TRBD1 covers 9 bases. Germline CDR1 is SGDLS and CDR2 is YYNGEE. Unmatched junction bases numbered 7, after V lost 4 bases and J lost 4 bases. CDR3 length: 15 residues. The CDR3 DNA follows: TGTGCCAGCAGCTCACAGGGGGCGCCCCCAGATACGCAGTATTTT. Amino acids: CASSSQGAPPDTQYF.

The gene calls are TRBV19 and TRBJ2-2, with 7 bases that match TRBD2. There are 15 residues in the CDR3. The J segment lost 4 bases and the V segment lost 4 bases, leaving 6 bases of the junction unmatched. Per the germline V gene, CDR1 is LNHDA and CDR2 is SQIVND (reference sequence). CDR3 nucleotides: TGTGCCAGTAGTAAGTGGGCTAGCGGCACCGGGGAGCTGTTTTTT. This codes for CASSKWASGTGELFF.

The chain uses TRBV6-5 and TRBJ1-4, with D possibly matching TRBD1 (5 bases). Germline V gene lookup returns CDR1 MNHEY and CDR2 SVGAGI. The germline V and J ends were trimmed by 1 base and 5 bases, with 11 bases remaining between them. The CDR3 extends over 15 amino acids. The CDR3 DNA reads TGTGCCAGCAGTTACTTCCAGGGCCAAAATGAAAAACTGTTTTTT. This translates into CASSYFQGQNEKLFF.

The chain uses TRBV28 and TRBJ1-2; D gene ambiguous. CDR3 size: 13 residues. V shed 2 bases and J shed 8 bases, with 12 bases lying between them. Germline-derived CDR1 and CDR2 are MDHEN and SYDVKM. CDR3 in DNA: TGTGCCAGCAGTTTAGCGTTGAATTCCGGCTACACCTTC. Its protein is CASSLALNSGYTF.

Only one count was recorded for this clone. The chain links TRBV15 to TRBJ2-7; 14 bases fit TRBD2. This CDR3 spans 19 amino acids. V lost 1 base to trimming and J lost 3 bases; unmatched junction nucleotides: 11. Per the germline V gene, CDR1 is LNHNV and CDR2 is YYDKDF (reference sequence). The DNA of the CDR3 is TGTGCCACCAGCAGAGGTCCCGGGACTAGCGGGAGAGAAAGCTACGAGCAGTACTTC. Translated: CATSRGPGTSGRESYEQYF.

CDR3 amino acids: CASSLAGAFTEAFF. CDR3 nucleotides: TGTGCCAGCAGCTTAGCAGGGGCGTTTACTGAAGCTTTCTTT. The V call is TRBV7-9, the J call TRBJ1-1, with D perhaps matching TRBD1 (5 bases). Germline CDR1 is SEHNR and CDR2 is FQNEAQ (reference sequence). CDR3 length: 14 residues. Between the trimmed V and J ends, which lost 0 bases and 5 bases, there was a span of 10 bases.